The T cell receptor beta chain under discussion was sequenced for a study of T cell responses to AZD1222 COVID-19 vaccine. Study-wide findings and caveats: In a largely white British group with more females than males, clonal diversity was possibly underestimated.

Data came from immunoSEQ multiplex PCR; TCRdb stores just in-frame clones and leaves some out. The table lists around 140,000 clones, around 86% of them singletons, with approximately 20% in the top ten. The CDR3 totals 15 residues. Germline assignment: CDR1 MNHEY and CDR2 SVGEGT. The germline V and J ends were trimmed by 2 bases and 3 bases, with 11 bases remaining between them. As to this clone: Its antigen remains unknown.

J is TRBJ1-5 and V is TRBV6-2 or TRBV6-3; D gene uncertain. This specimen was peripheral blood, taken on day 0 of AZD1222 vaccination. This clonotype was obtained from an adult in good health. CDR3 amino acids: CASSYGGGPNQPQHF. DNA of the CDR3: TGTGCCAGCAGTTACGGCGGTGGCCCCAATCAGCCCCAGCATTTT.